What follows are 9 T cell receptor beta chains derived from one specimen sequenced in a study of blood T cell repertoires in COVID-19. Data came from immunoSEQ multiplex PCR; TCRdb stores just in-frame clones and leaves some out. The repertoire holds 100,000 to 150,000 clones, with roughly 80% as singletons. Sample: peripheral blood. These receptors were taken from a man aged 65 to 79 with acute or convalescent COVID-19.

The J gene is TRBJ1-1, the V gene TRBV11-2; 9 bases agree with TRBD1. The junction had 3 bases not matched to a gene; V was cut back by 5 bases and J by 5 bases. Per the germline V gene, CDR1 is SGHAT and CDR2 is FQNNGV. The CDR3 is made up of 13 amino acids. The CDR3 protein is CASSADRGTEAFF. CDR3 nucleotide sequence: TGTGCCAGCAGCGCCGACAGGGGGACTGAAGCTTTCTTT.

The J gene is TRBJ2-6, the V gene TRBV5-1, with D perhaps TRBD1 (6 bases). The CDR3 has 18 amino acids. Germline V gene data show CDR1 as SGHRS and CDR2 as YFSETQ. Trimming shortened V by 2 bases and J by 0 bases, and 15 bases separated the two germline ends. CDR3 sequence: CASSLRRTASSGANVLTF. The CDR3 region has the DNA TGCGCCAGCAGCTTAAGGCGGACAGCCAGCTCTGGGGCCAACGTCCTGACTTTC.

V gene TRBV4-1 combines with J gene TRBJ1-2, with D maybe TRBD1 (6 bases). CDR1 and CDR2 from the germline V gene are MGHRA and YSYEKL. V was clipped by 0 bases and J by 8 bases, with 16 bases between them. The CDR3 has 15 amino acids. The CDR3 DNA reads as TGCGCCAGCAGCCAAGATATGCAGGGGTTAGGCGGCTACACCTTC. Residues: CASSQDMQGLGGYTF.

This chain links TRBV5-1 with TRBJ2-3; maybe TRBD2 (6 bases). Germline V lookup: CDR1 SGHRS, CDR2 YFSETQ. The CDR3 spans 14 residues. The V end was cut by 4 bases, the J end by 1 base, with 10 bases between. CDR3 DNA sequence: TGCGCCAGCAGCGTCACTAGCCGCACAGATACGCAGTATTTT. It specifies CASSVTSRTDTQYF.

The chain couples TRBV24-1 to TRBJ1-4, with TRBD1 as a possible D gene (6 bases). The CDR3 spans 15 residues. The germline V gene has CDR1 KGHDR and CDR2 SFDVKD. Trimming removed 4 bases from V and 8 bases from J, with 16 bases in between. This chain's CDR3 is CATSDPEGTGEKLFF. CDR3 coding DNA: TGTGCCACCAGTGACCCTGAGGGTACAGGGGAAAAACTGTTTTTT.

The chain couples TRBV27 to TRBJ1-1; D is undetermined. Trimming removed 6 bases at V and 10 bases at J, with 15 bases between. The CDR3 runs 12 residues. Germline CDR1 is MNHEY and CDR2 is SMNVEV (reference sequence). The CDR3 loop is CASRASSEVAFF. CDR3 nucleotides: TGTGCCAGCAGGGCTTCAAGCGAAGTAGCTTTCTTT.

The chain joins TRBV5-1 to TRBJ1-3; TRBD1 agrees at 7 bases. The ends lost 0 bases at V and 0 bases at J; junction bases unmatched: 6. CDR1 and CDR2 from the germline V gene are SGHRS and YFSETQ. The CDR3 is 17 residues long. Written as DNA, the CDR3 is TGCGCCAGCAGCTTGGCCGGAGGGGGCAGCTCTGGAAACACCATATATTTT. This gives the protein CASSLAGGGSSGNTIYF. The variable domain in full, completed from reference TRBV5-1 and TRBJ1-3, reads KAGVTQTPRYLIKTRGQQVTLSCSPISGHRSVSWYQQTPGQGLQFLFEYFSETQRNKGNFPGRFSGRQFSNSRSEMNVSTLELGDSALYLCASSLAGGGSSGNTIYFGEGSWLTVV.

The rearrangement links TRBV10-1 to TRBJ1-2; weak D call: TRBD1 (6 bases). Germline CDR1 is WNHNN and CDR2 is SYGVQD (reference sequence). The length of the CDR3 is 18 residues. V was clipped by 5 bases and J by 8 bases, with 30 bases between them. In DNA form, the CDR3 reads TGCGCCAGCAGTTACGTGAGGGGGGGACCGGGGACCACGGAGGGCTACACCTTC. This translates into CASSYVRGGPGTTEGYTF.

The chain employs TRBV29-1 and TRBJ2-3; 7 bases are shared with TRBD2. CDR1 is SQVTM, CDR2 ANQGSEA, per germline. V shed 4 bases, J shed 3 bases, and the junction held 4 bases outside the gene matches. This CDR3 contains 13 residues. The CDR3 coding sequence is TGCAGCGTTGGGTGGGGGGGGACAGATACGCAGTATTTT. Its translation: CSVGWGGTDTQYF.